These 26 T cell receptor beta chains were sequenced from one sample in a study of cytomegalovirus exposure and HLA in healthy donors. Produced via immunoSEQ multiplex PCR; TCRdb's table is partial and in-frame only. The sample shows approximately 270,000 clones, nearly 90% of them seen only once. The sequencing input was PBMCs. The receptors derive from a woman between 18 and 29 years old in good health and CMV-seronegative.

The rearrangement links TRBV9 to TRBJ2-1, with a possible D match to TRBD1 (6 bases). In germline, CDR1 is SGDLS, CDR2 YYNGEE. The CDR3 has 14 residues. V lost 3 bases, J lost 8 bases, and 15 bases lay in between. As DNA, the CDR3 is TGTGCCAGCAGCGCCTACTCTACAGGGTATGAGCAGTTCTTC. Protein product: CASSAYSTGYEQFF.

The chain uses TRBV6-1 and TRBJ1-1; no clear D. Germline V gene sequence: CDR1 MNHNS, CDR2 SASEGT. Trimming left V 6 bases short and J 8 bases short, with 10 bases between. The CDR3 runs 11 residues. This CDR3 reads CASSLGREAFF. In nucleotides, the CDR3 is TGTGCCAGCAGCTTGGGGAGAGAAGCTTTCTTT.

The V call is TRBV6-5, the J call TRBJ1-3; the match to TRBD1 covers 7 bases. CDR1 and CDR2 (germline): MNHEY, SVGAGI. This CDR3 region has 14 residues. The V segment lost 6 bases and the J segment 4 bases; nucleotides outside the gene matches: 6. DNA of the CDR3: TGTGCCAGCAGGCAGACAGGGTCAGGAAACACCATATATTTT. It translates to CASRQTGSGNTIYF.

The rearrangement joins TRBV29-1 to TRBJ2-3; weak D call: TRBD1 (6 bases). CDR1 and CDR2 from the germline V gene are SQVTM and ANQGSEA. The CDR3 covers 16 residues. The germline V and J ends were trimmed by 4 bases and 5 bases, with 22 bases remaining between them. CDR3 nucleotides: TGCAGCGTTGTATTTATCAATCAGGGGTCGAAAGATACGCAGTATTTT. Its translation: CSVVFINQGSKDTQYF.

The chain couples TRBV19 to TRBJ2-6; 10 bases map to TRBD1. This CDR3 has 17 amino acids. CDR1 LNHDA and CDR2 SQIVND come from the germline V gene (reference sequence). The ends lost 11 bases at V and 0 bases at J; junction bases unmatched: 10. Here the CDR3 DNA reads TGTGCCGCCTCTGGACAGGGGGAAAGCTCTGGGGCCAACGTCCTGACTTTC. Amino acids: CAASGQGESSGANVLTF.

This chain connects TRBV2 to TRBJ2-5; 11 bases fit TRBD2. The V gene end was trimmed by 6 bases and the J gene end by 1 base; junction bases not matched to a gene: 4. Per germline, CDR1 SNHLY and CDR2 FYNNEI. The CDR3 runs 15 residues. The chain's CDR3 is CASRASGGFQETQYF. CDR3 bases: TGTGCCAGCAGAGCTAGCGGGGGGTTCCAAGAGACCCAGTACTTC.

The genes are TRBV7-2 and TRBJ2-3; D may be TRBD2 (6 bases). CDR1 and CDR2 from the germline V gene are SGHTA and FQGNSA. The CDR3 extends over 14 amino acids. V was cut by 7 bases and J by 2 bases, with 13 bases left in between. The CDR3 DNA follows: TGTGCCAGCACCCGTGGAGGGCACACAGATACGCAGTATTTT. It encodes CASTRGGHTDTQYF.

The chain is built from TRBV11-3 and TRBJ2-6; D might be TRBD1 (6 bases). Germline loops: CDR1 SGHNT, CDR2 YENEEA. The CDR3 is 16 residues long. Trimming took 5 bases from V and 2 from J, leaving 13 bases between them. The DNA of the CDR3 is TGTGCCAGCAGCGGCAGGGGCCCCACTGGGGCCAACGTCCTGACTTTC. This translates into CASSGRGPTGANVLTF.

In DNA, the CDR3 is TGTGCCAGCAGTGAAAGACAGGGGATGAACACTGAAGCTTTCTTT. The encoded protein is CASSERQGMNTEAFF. This chain links TRBV6-1 with TRBJ1-1, with TRBD1 matching over 8 bases. J was trimmed by 0 bases and V by 2 bases; bases with no gene match: 2. CDR1 is MNHNS and CDR2 is SASEGT in the germline V gene. There are 15 residues in the CDR3.

The V gene is TRBV27, the J gene TRBJ1-2, with 7 bases fitting TRBD1. Germline assignment: CDR1 MNHEY and CDR2 SMNVEV (reference sequence). The V gene end was trimmed by 3 bases and the J gene end by 5 bases; junction bases not matched to a gene: 9. The CDR3 consists of 15 residues. CDR3 DNA sequence: TGTGCCAGCAGTTTCTCCGAGACAGGGAGTTATGGCTACACCTTC. Amino acids: CASSFSETGSYGYTF.

This clone has a single count. The chain is built from TRBV5-4 and TRBJ2-3; D is uncertain. The ends were cut back, 1 base at V and 6 bases at J, with 6 bases in the middle. This CDR3 comprises 12 residues. The V gene's germline CDR1 is SGHNT and CDR2 YYREEE (reference sequence). This chain's CDR3 is CASSLFGDTQYF. CDR3 nucleotides: TGTGCCAGCAGCTTGTTCGGGGATACGCAGTATTTT.

This rearrangement joins TRBV6-5 to TRBJ2-5; 7 bases map to TRBD2. Germline V gives CDR1 MNHEY, CDR2 SVGAGI. Unmatched junction bases numbered 5, after V lost 5 bases and J lost 2 bases. The CDR3 consists of 14 residues. In DNA, the CDR3 is TGTGCCAGCAGTAAGACTAGCCCTCAAGAGACCCAGTACTTC. Its translation: CASSKTSPQETQYF.

The chain links TRBV28 to TRBJ1-3; D not resolved. The CDR3 loop spans 16 amino acids. Per germline, CDR1 MDHEN and CDR2 SYDVKM. Trimming shortened V by 2 bases and J by 0 bases, and 11 bases separated the two germline ends. The CDR3 loop reads CASSLVNSRSGNTIYF. The CDR3 DNA reads as TGTGCCAGCAGTTTAGTTAACAGCCGCTCTGGAAACACCATATATTTT.

This sequence joins TRBV2 and TRBJ1-2; D call uncertain. V was cut by 2 bases and J by 4 bases, with 23 bases left in between. Germline-derived CDR1 and CDR2 are SNHLY and FYNNEI. The length of the CDR3 is 18 residues. The CDR3 nucleotides are TGTGCCAGCAGTGAATCGCCAGCCGACATTCTCTATTTCTATGGCTACACCTTC. Its protein product is CASSESPADILYFYGYTF.

The chain employs TRBV7-9 and TRBJ1-1; 9 bases line up with TRBD1. The CDR3 runs 13 residues. After removal of 3 bases from V and 4 bases from J, the junction contained 0 bases not matched to a gene. Germline values: CDR1 SEHNR, CDR2 FQNEAQ (reference sequence). CDR3 DNA sequence: TGTGCCAGCAGCTTGACAGGGGGCACTGAAGCTTTCTTT. It translates to CASSLTGGTEAFF. Together with reference TRBV7-9 and TRBJ1-1, the CDR3 gives the full variable domain: DTGVSQNPRHKITKRGQNVTFRCDPISEHNRLYWYRQTLGQGPEFLTYFQNEAQLEKSRLLSDRFSAERPKGSFSTLEIQRTEQGDSAMYLCASSLTGGTEAFFGQGTRLTVV.

The chain combines TRBV27 with TRBJ1-3; D uncertain. V lost 1 base, J lost 0 bases, and 10 bases lay in between. CDR3 length: 16 amino acids. The V gene's germline CDR1 is MNHEY and CDR2 SMNVEV (reference sequence). The CDR3 loop reads CASSLYFPRSGNTIYF. The CDR3 DNA sequence: TGTGCCAGCAGTTTATATTTCCCTCGCTCTGGAAACACCATATATTTT.

The CDR3 loop is CASSQEGLARGNTIYF. The CDR3 DNA reads as TGCGCCAGCAGCCAAGAGGGTCTAGCGCGGGGAAACACCATATATTTT. V is TRBV4-1 and J is TRBJ1-3; D not resolved. V dropped 0 bases and J dropped 4 bases, with 13 bases sitting between them. Germline loops: CDR1 MGHRA, CDR2 YSYEKL. This CDR3 is built from 16 residues.

The CDR3 spells CASSSRRGASTDTQYF. In DNA form, the CDR3 reads TGTGCCAGCAGCTCCAGGCGGGGGGCTAGCACAGATACGCAGTATTTT. The J gene is TRBJ2-3, the V gene TRBV11-1, with 8 nucleotides matching TRBD2. V lost 4 bases, J lost 0 bases, and 6 bases stayed unmatched. The CDR3 is made up of 16 amino acids. CDR1 and CDR2 from the germline V gene are SGHAT and FQDESV (reference sequence).

This sequence joins TRBV7-6 and TRBJ2-1; the D gene is possibly TRBD1 (5 bases). This CDR3 region has 17 residues. CDR1 SGHVS and CDR2 FNYEAQ come from the germline V gene. Trimming removed 1 base from V and 7 bases from J, with 20 bases in between. In nucleotides, the CDR3 is TGTGCCAGCAGCTTAGAGGGGCGGATAGGCCCGAGGAATGAGCAGTTCTTC. It translates to CASSLEGRIGPRNEQFF.

In regard to this clone: The same CDR3 also results from other DNA sequences found in this sample. The CDR3 region is CASSLGRDQPQHF. CDR3 nucleotide sequence: TGTGCCAGCAGCCTGGGACGGGATCAGCCCCAGCATTTT. This sequence joins TRBV5-4 and TRBJ1-5, with D maybe TRBD1 (5 bases). Germline V gene sequence: CDR1 SGHNT, CDR2 YYREEE (reference sequence). V gave up 4 bases and J gave up 5 bases, with 10 bases separating them. The CDR3 contains 13 residues.

This clone was detected only a few times. V gene TRBV2 combines with J gene TRBJ2-2, with D possibly matching TRBD1 (5 bases). The V gene lost 10 bases and the J gene lost 4 bases, with 13 bases spanning the gap. CDR3 size: 13 residues. Germline-derived CDR1 and CDR2 are SNHLY and FYNNEI. The CDR3: CATMQGSTGELFF. DNA for the CDR3: TGTGCCACCATGCAGGGCTCCACCGGGGAGCTGTTTTTT.

In this sample, this clone turned up a few times. The V and J genes are TRBV28 and TRBJ2-5; no clear D. The CDR3 is 13 residues long. The V gene's germline CDR1 is MDHEN and CDR2 SYDVKM. Trimming stripped 5 bases from V and 0 bases from J, with 7 bases between. The CDR3 DNA is TGTGCCAGCAGTCCCCCGTACCAAGAGACCCAGTACTTC. Its protein is CASSPPYQETQYF.

The genes are TRBV9 and TRBJ1-3, with unresolved D. Germline CDR1 reads SGDLS; CDR2 reads YYNGEE. Trimming shortened V by 0 bases and J by 0 bases, and 4 bases separated the two germline ends. The CDR3 extends over 14 amino acids. CDR3 sequence (DNA): TGTGCCAGCAGCGTAGGCGTCTCTGGAAACACCATATATTTT. Amino acids: CASSVGVSGNTIYF.

The chain couples TRBV9 to TRBJ2-3; TRBD2 aligns across 7 bases. V dropped 1 base and J dropped 6; count of bases not matched to a gene: 11. This CDR3 has 16 amino acids. In germline, CDR1 is SGDLS, CDR2 YYNGEE. The DNA for the CDR3 is TGTGCCAGCAGCGTAACCGGACTAGAGGGTATGGATACGCAGTATTTT. It translates to CASSVTGLEGMDTQYF.

V is TRBV27 and J is TRBJ2-3; unclear D gene. CDR3 size: 11 residues. The germline gives CDR1 MNHEY, CDR2 SMNVEV (reference sequence). Trimming removed 5 bases at V and 5 bases at J, with 5 bases between. CDR3 in amino acids: CASSLKDTQYF. DNA for the CDR3: TGTGCCAGCAGTCTTAAAGATACGCAGTATTTT.

The chain joins TRBV6-1 to TRBJ1-1; 8 bases line up with TRBD1. The V and J ends lost 6 bases and 0 bases, in that order; junction bases with no gene match: 6. CDR3 length: 15 residues. CDR1 and CDR2 (germline): MNHNS, SASEGT. The CDR3 protein is CASSTRGRVNTEAFF. CDR3 coding DNA: TGTGCCAGCAGCACCAGGGGGCGGGTGAACACTGAAGCTTTCTTT.